A single sample is the source of the 13 T cell receptor beta chains below, sequenced in a study of radiation and T cells in renal cell carcinoma. Data came from immunoSEQ multiplex PCR; TCRdb stores just in-frame clones and leaves some out. The table records more than 20,000 clones, around 85% of them present only once. Noted time point: blood 2 weeks post-SBRT. Treatment of the sample: 15 Gy SBRT to primary tumor, nephrectomy 4 weeks later. The sample here was blood, taken from a patient whose treatment included radiotherapy and nephrectomy. These receptors all come from a man between 60 and 70 years old with renal cell carcinoma.

V and J are TRBV29-1 and TRBJ2-5; 7 nucleotides agree with TRBD1. The CDR3 sequence is 15 residues long. J was trimmed by 1 base and V by 0 bases; bases with no gene match: 5. The germline V gene has CDR1 SQVTM and CDR2 ANQGSEA. CDR3 protein: CSVEEQWTGQETQYF. The CDR3 DNA follows: TGCAGCGTTGAAGAGCAATGGACAGGCCAAGAGACCCAGTACTTC.

The V and J genes are TRBV5-1 and TRBJ2-3; 9 bases agree with TRBD2. V trimming: 4 bases; J trimming: 4 bases; junction bases outside the gene matches: 4. From germline, CDR1 is SGHRS and CDR2 YFSETQ. This CDR3 has 14 amino acids. CDR3 amino acids: CASSMGLASDTQYF. As DNA, the CDR3 is TGCGCCAGCAGCATGGGACTAGCTTCAGATACGCAGTATTTT.

The chain employs TRBV7-6 and TRBJ1-6, with D tentatively TRBD1 (5 bases). Trimming took 4 bases from V and 7 from J, leaving 11 bases between them. Germline V gene sequence: CDR1 SGHVS, CDR2 FNYEAQ. The CDR3 runs 14 residues. This CDR3 reads CASSSGTVNSPLHF. The DNA for the CDR3 is TGTGCCAGCAGCTCCGGGACGGTGAATTCACCCCTCCACTTT.

The J gene is TRBJ2-1, the V gene TRBV4-1; 10 bases match TRBD2. Per germline, CDR1 MGHRA and CDR2 YSYEKL. The CDR3 covers 15 residues. Unmatched junction bases numbered 2, after V lost 2 bases and J lost 4 bases. CDR3 in amino acids: CASSQLAGEYNEQFF. CDR3 coding DNA: TGCGCCAGCAGCCAACTAGCGGGAGAGTACAATGAGCAGTTCTTC.

This chain joins TRBV12-5 and TRBJ2-3, with D possibly being TRBD1 or TRBD2 (5 bases each). CDR3 size: 13 residues. Between the trimmed V and J ends, which lost 5 bases and 6 bases, there was a span of 12 bases. Germline V gives CDR1 LGHNT, CDR2 FRNRAP. The CDR3 is CASGPGAADTQYF. Written as DNA, the CDR3 is TGTGCTAGTGGTCCCGGGGCCGCGGATACGCAGTATTTT.

There are a few counts of this clone. The V gene is TRBV11-2, the J gene TRBJ2-7; TRBD1 is a possible D gene (6 bases). Trimming cost V 6 bases and J 6 bases, with 18 bases left between them. There are 14 residues in the CDR3. The germline V gene has CDR1 SGHAT and CDR2 FQNNGV. This CDR3 is CASRRDRKGREQYF. DNA for the CDR3: TGTGCCAGCAGGCGAGACAGGAAGGGTCGCGAGCAGTACTTC.

J is TRBJ1-2 and V is TRBV5-4, with D unresolved. Germline lookup yields CDR1 SGHNT and CDR2 YYREEE (reference sequence). The V gene lost 4 bases and the J gene lost 2 bases, with 9 bases spanning the gap. This CDR3 region has 13 residues. The DNA of the CDR3 is TGTGCCAGCAGCGCTGACAAGAACTATGGCTACACCTTC. Translated: CASSADKNYGYTF.

This chain uses TRBV2 with TRBJ2-6; no firm D call. The germline CDR1 and CDR2 sequences are SNHLY and FYNNEI. Trimming stripped 6 bases from V and 0 bases from J, with 6 bases between. The CDR3 is made up of 14 amino acids. Written as DNA, the CDR3 is TGTGCCAGCAGGAAGAGCTCTGGGGCCAACGTCCTGACTTTC. Translated: CASRKSSGANVLTF.

The genes are TRBV29-1 and TRBJ1-2; no firm D call. The germline V and J ends were trimmed by 4 bases and 1 base, with 7 bases remaining between them. The CDR3 has 12 residues. Germline-derived CDR1 and CDR2 are SQVTM and ANQGSEA. CDR3 nucleotide sequence: TGCAGCGTTGTCCTGGATAACTATGGCTACACCTTC. This translates into CSVVLDNYGYTF. Full variable domain (missing parts from reference TRBV29-1 and TRBJ1-2): SAVISQKPSRDICQRGTSLTIQCQVDSQVTMMFWYRQQPGQSLTLIATANQGSEATYESGFVIDKFPISRPNLTFSTLTVSNMSPEDSSIYLCSVVLDNYGYTFGSGTRLTVV.

This clone was detected only once. The chain is built from TRBV27 and TRBJ1-4; 10 positions match TRBD1. From germline, CDR1 is MNHEY and CDR2 SMNVEV (reference sequence). The CDR3 has 15 amino acids. Trimming at V came to 2 bases and at J to 10 bases, leaving 7 bases not matched to a gene. The CDR3 here is CASSLTGTGAGKLFF. The CDR3 DNA follows: TGTGCCAGCAGTTTAACCGGGACAGGGGCTGGAAAACTGTTTTTT. Supplemented by reference TRBV27 and TRBJ1-4, the full variable domain reads EAQVTQNPRYLITVTGKKLTVTCSQNMNHEYMSWYRQDPGLGLRQIYYSMNVEVTDKGDVPEGYKVSRKEKRNFPLILESPSPNQTSLYFCASSLTGTGAGKLFFGSGTQLSVL.

CDR3 sequence (DNA): TGTGCCAGCAGTGCCTCCGGGACTAGCGGGAGCGATGAGCAGTTCTTC. It yields the protein CASSASGTSGSDEQFF. The gene calls are TRBV6-4 and TRBJ2-1, with 14 bases that match TRBD2. Germline assignment: CDR1 MRHNA and CDR2 SNTAGT. The CDR3 length is 16 residues. V lost 4 bases, J lost 8 bases, and 7 bases stayed unmatched.

The rearrangement joins TRBV4-1 to TRBJ2-3, with TRBD2 matching over 10 bases. V lost 1 base, J lost 4 bases, and 5 bases stayed unmatched. This CDR3 contains 16 residues. Germline assignment: CDR1 MGHRA and CDR2 YSYEKL. The CDR3 nucleotides read TGCGCCAGCAGCCAAGTGGCTAGCGGGAGTGCAGATACGCAGTATTTT. Translation: CASSQVASGSADTQYF.

J is TRBJ2-1 and V is TRBV7-9; TRBD1 or TRBD2 may be the D gene (6 bases each). The germline V and J ends were trimmed by 1 base and 14 bases, with 21 bases remaining between them. Germline assignment: CDR1 SEHNR and CDR2 FQNEAQ (reference sequence). The CDR3 loop spans 15 amino acids. The CDR3 here is CASSLGGGRSRGKFF. CDR3 coding DNA: TGTGCCAGCAGCTTAGGAGGGGGACGCTCCCGGGGGAAGTTCTTC. Looking up the rest from reference TRBV7-9 and TRBJ2-1 gives the full variable domain: DTGVSQNPRHKITKRGQNVTFRCDPISEHNRLYWYRQTLGQGPEFLTYFQNEAQLEKSRLLSDRFSAERPKGSFSTLEIQRTEQGDSAMYLCASSLGGGRSRGKFFGPGTRLTVL.